These 9 T cell receptor beta chains came from one sample sequenced in a study of T cells in Graves' hyperthyroidism and ophthalmopathy. Amplification of TCR beta CDR3 regions used RNA as the template. HTBI primers were employed in a first-round RT-PCR of the TCR CDR3. Using its own MiXCR run on the multiplex PCR reads, TCRdb lists one record per CDR3 protein. Here the sample spans roughly 560,000 distinct CDR3 sequences, about 15% being singletons. Sequencing was performed on blood. Receptor source: a woman aged 40 to 55 with Graves' ophthalmopathy.

Ten or more counts support this clonotype. CDR3 sequence (DNA): TGTGCCAGCAGCGCCCCCGGGGGAGAGAGTGGCTACGAGCAGTACTTC. The encoded protein is CASSAPGGESGYEQYF. The V gene is TRBV28, the J gene TRBJ2-7, with D possibly being TRBD2 (6 bases). The CDR3 is 16 amino acids. Germline V gives CDR1 MDHEN, CDR2 SYDVKM. The V end was cut by 6 bases, the J end by 3 bases, with 21 bases between.

This clonotype was seen many times. This chain joins TRBV15 and TRBJ2-5; 14 nucleotides agree with TRBD2. Germline V gene lookup returns CDR1 LNHNV and CDR2 YYDKDF (reference sequence). With 4 bases clipped from V and 5 bases from J, the junction kept 6 bases outside the gene matches. The CDR3 has 16 amino acids. CDR3 amino acids: CATSTGTSGSQETQYF. For the CDR3, the DNA is TGTGCCACCAGCACCGGGACTAGCGGGAGTCAGGAGACCCAGTACTTC. Together with reference TRBV15 and TRBJ2-5, the CDR3 gives the full variable domain: DAMVIQNPRYQVTQFGKPVTLSCSQTLNHNVMYWYQQKSSQAPKLLFHYYDKDFNNEADTPDNFQSRRPNTSFCFLDIRSPGLGDTAMYLCATSTGTSGSQETQYFGPGTRLLVL.

This clonotype showed up many times. This chain links TRBV7-2 with TRBJ2-2; TRBD2 matches at 12 bases. This CDR3 is 15 amino acids long. Germline V gene sequence: CDR1 SGHTA, CDR2 FQGNSA. With V trimmed by 5 bases and J by 8 bases, 6 bases remained unmatched. CDR3 nucleotide sequence: TGTGCCAGCAGCCGACTAGCGGGAGATGCAGGGGAGCTGTTTTTT. Translation: CASSRLAGDAGELFF.

This clonotype was seen ten or more times. The chain employs TRBV27 and TRBJ2-2; no clear D gene. This CDR3 region has 14 residues. Looked up from germline, CDR1 is MNHEY and CDR2 is SMNVEV (reference sequence). Trimming left V 6 bases short and J 4 bases short, with 12 bases between. DNA of the CDR3: TGTGCCAGCAGGGACGATTTAGGCACCGGGGAGCTGTTTTTT. Amino acids: CASRDDLGTGELFF.

The sample holds many counts of this clonotype. The J gene is TRBJ1-1, the V gene TRBV29-1, with 7 bases fitting TRBD1. The CDR3 covers 13 residues. Trimming at V came to 5 bases and at J to 8 bases, leaving 11 bases not matched to a gene. From germline, CDR1 is SQVTM and CDR2 ANQGSEA. CDR3 region: CSVRYLGQEEAFF. The CDR3 nucleotides are TGCAGCGTTCGATACCTCGGACAGGAGGAAGCTTTCTTT.

The table lists this clonotype with many counts. The V and J genes are TRBV20-1 and TRBJ1-2; 7 bases are shared with TRBD1. Germline V gene lookup returns CDR1 DFQATT and CDR2 SNEGSKA (reference sequence). This CDR3 contains 15 residues. The V and J ends lost 0 bases and 3 bases, in that order; junction bases with no gene match: 7. The CDR3 spells CSARDLLDRHYGYTF. In DNA, the CDR3 is TGCAGTGCTAGAGATCTACTGGACAGGCACTATGGCTACACCTTC.

This clonotype was seen repeatedly, ten times or more. The rearrangement uses TRBV28 and TRBJ2-7; no clear D. Germline CDR1 and CDR2: MDHEN and SYDVKM. Trimming left V 6 bases short and J 6 bases short, with 18 bases between. The length of the CDR3 is 14 residues. CDR3 protein: CASSTLTLFGEQYF. The CDR3 nucleotides read TGTGCCAGCAGCACCCTGACGTTGTTTGGCGAGCAGTACTTC.

This clonotype showed up many times. The gene calls are TRBV20-1 and TRBJ2-7; D perhaps matches TRBD1 (6 bases). Germline assignment: CDR1 DFQATT and CDR2 SNEGSKA (reference sequence). CDR3 length: 14 residues. The V gene lost 0 bases and the J gene lost 2 bases, with 11 bases spanning the gap. CDR3 bases: TGCAGTGCTAGAGACGGCAGGGGAACCTACGAGCAGTACTTC. Protein: CSARDGRGTYEQYF.

This clonotype was counted at least ten times. The rearrangement links TRBV7-2 to TRBJ1-2; D remains unclear. CDR1 and CDR2 from the germline V gene are SGHTA and FQGNSA. V lost 6 bases and J 4 bases, leaving 12 bases between the germline ends. This CDR3 contains 13 residues. CDR3 loop: CASSSQAGYGYTF. For the CDR3, the DNA is TGTGCCAGCAGTTCCCAAGCGGGCTATGGCTACACCTTC.